This TCR beta chain is from a study of T cells after yellow fever vaccination. This clonotype appeared a few times. Its antigen is as yet unknown. General study points: Reappearance after the booster was observed for most primary-vaccination clones (more than 95% CD4, less than 90% CD8). Few clonotypes appeared in both CD4 and CD8 compartments. FACS-sorted repertoires might harbor abundant contaminating clonotypes from the bulk population.

CDR3 length: 12 residues. Germline V CDR1 and CDR2: SGHNT, YYREEE (reference sequence). V shed 3 bases and J shed 2 bases, with 5 bases lying between them. UMIs and a universal primer site were added when TCR cDNA was made by 5'RACE template switching. MiXCR, applied by TCRdb to the 5' RACE reads, yields one record per CDR3 protein. The repertoire includes about 340,000 distinct CDR3 sequences, around 12% of them detected once, and 3.2% sits in the top ten. Sequenced material: CD4+ T cells sorted from PBMCs, taken 15 days after the yellow fever booster vaccination. The receptor was derived from a man younger than 30 who received the YFV17D yellow fever vaccine. The rearrangement links TRBV5-4 to TRBJ1-1, with D hard to call. In nucleotides, the CDR3 is TGTGCCAGCAGCTGGGATAACACTGAAGCTTTCTTT. This sequence encodes CASSWDNTEAFF.